The next 10 T cell receptor beta chains were all read from a single sample in a study of glioma-infiltrating T cells (dated by TCRdb to about 2016). TCRdb records Illumina MiSeq as the sequencer. The iRepertoire nested amplicon-rescue multiplex PCR (arm-PCR) platform was used to amplify TCR alpha and beta CDR3 regions from RNA. TCRdb took the public reads, trimmed them with fastp at Q25, ran MiXCR for clone calling and kept in-frame beta chains. Every CDR3 protein is listed once, alongside the most common genes and DNA of its rows. This sample lists roughly 120,000 distinct CDR3 sequences; roughly 25% were detected once. Of the sample, around 15% falls within the top ten clones. The specimen sequenced was glioma tissue, nonneoplastic brain tissue, or PBMCs (not recorded which). These receptors were taken from a human donor with low-grade glioma or glioblastoma, undergoing nonglioma brain surgery, or in good health (not recorded which).

This clonotype was seen at least ten times. The V call is TRBV7-2, the J call TRBJ2-1, with 8 bases that match TRBD2. The CDR3 length is 16 residues. J was trimmed by 5 bases and V by 0 bases; bases with no gene match: 6. The V gene's germline CDR1 is SGHTA and CDR2 FQGNSA. CDR3 DNA sequence: TGTGCCAGCAGCTTAGCCGGGACTAGAGAACACAATGAGCAGTTCTTC. This encodes CASSLAGTREHNEQFF.

Note on this clonotype: It may be a read error: a sequence one base away is much more abundant. V is TRBV29-1 and J is TRBJ2-7, with D possibly matching TRBD1 (5 bases). The CDR3 is made up of 12 amino acids. The germline V gene encodes CDR1 SQVTM and CDR2 ANQGSEA. This CDR3 is CSVRTMGYERYF. In nucleotides, the CDR3 is TGCAGCGTGAGGACAATGGGCTACGAGCGGTACTTC.

This clonotype was detected many times. The chain couples TRBV29-1 to TRBJ1-2, with D unresolved. Looked up from germline, CDR1 is SQVTM and CDR2 is ANQGSEA. V lost 6 bases to trimming and J lost 7 bases, with 12 bases between them. There are 11 residues in the CDR3. The CDR3 loop is CSVARSAGYTF. The CDR3 nucleotides are TGCAGCGTCGCCCGTAGCGCTGGCTACACCTTC. The full variable domain, with the rest looked up from reference TRBV29-1 and TRBJ1-2, is SAVISQKPSRDICQRGTSLTIQCQVDSQVTMMFWYRQQPGQSLTLIATANQGSEATYESGFVIDKFPISRPNLTFSTLTVSNMSPEDSSIYLCSVARSAGYTFGSGTRLTVV.

This clonotype was seen ten or more times. This sequence joins TRBV27 and TRBJ2-1, with 7 bases matching TRBD2. The CDR3 consists of 16 residues. Germline V CDR1 and CDR2: MNHEY, SMNVEV (reference sequence). The V gene end was trimmed by 0 bases and the J gene end by 5 bases; junction bases not matched to a gene: 7. CDR3 nucleotides: TGTGCCAGCAGTTTATCTCGGTGGCTAGCGGACAATGAGCAGTTCTTC. Its protein is CASSLSRWLADNEQFF.

This clonotype showed up many times. The chain carries TRBV19 and TRBJ2-1; 11 nucleotides line up with TRBD2. J lost 4 bases, V lost 5 bases, and 4 bases had no gene match. Germline lookup yields CDR1 LNHDA and CDR2 SQIVND (reference sequence). The CDR3 contains 15 residues. CDR3 sequence: CASSVTSGAYNEQFF. CDR3 DNA sequence: TGTGCCAGTAGTGTGACTAGCGGGGCTTACAATGAGCAGTTCTTC.

This clonotype was counted many times. CDR3 region: CAISESRPNQPQHF. CDR3 DNA: TGTGCCATCAGTGAGTCGCGCCCCAATCAGCCCCAGCATTTT. J is TRBJ1-5 and V is TRBV10-3; D gene ambiguous. The CDR3 is 14 residues long. V shed 0 bases and J shed 3 bases, with 6 bases lying between them. The germline CDR1 and CDR2 sequences are ENHRY and SYGVKD.

Note on this clonotype: Since the CDR3 does not end with the conserved phenylalanine or tryptophan, this likely comes from a read error. The genes are TRBV29-1 and TRBJ2-1; 9 bases align to TRBD2. The CDR3 spans 12 residues. CDR1 and CDR2 from the germline V gene are SQVTM and ANQGSEA. V lost 7 bases to trimming and J lost 11 bases; unmatched junction nucleotides: 9. Written as DNA, the CDR3 is TGCAGCGCCTCACTAGCGGGCGGGCAGCAGTTCCTC. Translated, it gives CSASLAGGQQFL.

This clonotype was picked up many times. The V call is TRBV6-2 or TRBV6-3, the J call TRBJ2-7; 7 bases are shared with TRBD1. This CDR3 comprises 16 residues. V gave up 2 bases and J gave up 4 bases; unmatched junction bases: 11. Germline assignment: CDR1 MNHEY and CDR2 SVGEGT. CDR3 coding DNA: TGTGCCAGCAGTTACGCCGGGACAGCCTTTGGGTACGAGCAGTACTTC. It encodes CASSYAGTAFGYEQYF.

This clonotype was seen at least ten times. J is TRBJ1-5 and V is TRBV10-3; maybe TRBD1 (5 bases). This CDR3 contains 15 residues. Trimming removed 10 bases from V and 0 bases from J, with 16 bases in between. In germline, CDR1 is ENHRY, CDR2 SYGVKD. The chain's CDR3 is CATRPGQYSNQPQHF. DNA of the CDR3: TGTGCCACCAGGCCGGGGCAGTATAGCAATCAGCCCCAGCATTTT.

This clonotype was counted ten times or more. The rearrangement links TRBV7-2 to TRBJ2-5; a weak D match, TRBD1 (6 bases). Germline V lookup: CDR1 SGHTA, CDR2 FQGNSA. The V end lost 5 bases, the J end lost 6 bases, and 16 bases lay between the germline ends. The CDR3 runs 14 residues. The CDR3 coding sequence is TGTGCCAGCAGCGTTCCCTGGACAGCGCAGACCCAGTACTTC. Its translation is CASSVPWTAQTQYF.